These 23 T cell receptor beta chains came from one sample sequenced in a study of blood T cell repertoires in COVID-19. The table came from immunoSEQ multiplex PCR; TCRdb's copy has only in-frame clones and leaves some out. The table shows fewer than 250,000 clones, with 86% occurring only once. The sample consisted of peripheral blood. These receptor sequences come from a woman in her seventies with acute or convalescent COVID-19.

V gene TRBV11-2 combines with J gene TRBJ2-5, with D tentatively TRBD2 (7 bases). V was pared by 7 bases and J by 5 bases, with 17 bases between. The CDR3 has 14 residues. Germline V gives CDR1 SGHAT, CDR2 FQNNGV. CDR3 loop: CASIPEGGPETQYF. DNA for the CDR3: TGTGCCAGCATTCCAGAGGGGGGGCCGGAGACCCAGTACTTC.

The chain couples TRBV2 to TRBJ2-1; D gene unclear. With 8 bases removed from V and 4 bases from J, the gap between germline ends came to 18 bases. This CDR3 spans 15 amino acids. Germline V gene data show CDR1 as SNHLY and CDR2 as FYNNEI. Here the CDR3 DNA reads TGTGCCAGCCGCTATGACTTATCCGGATACAATGAGCAGTTCTTC. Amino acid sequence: CASRYDLSGYNEQFF.

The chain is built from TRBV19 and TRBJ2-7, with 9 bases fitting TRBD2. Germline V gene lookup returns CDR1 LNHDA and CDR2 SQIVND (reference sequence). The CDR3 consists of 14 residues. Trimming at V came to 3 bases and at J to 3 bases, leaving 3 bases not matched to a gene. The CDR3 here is CASSISGRGYEQYF. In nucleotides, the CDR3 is TGTGCCAGTAGTATTAGCGGGAGAGGCTACGAGCAGTACTTC. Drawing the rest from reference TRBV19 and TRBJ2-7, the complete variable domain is DGGITQSPKYLFRKEGQNVTLSCEQNLNHDAMYWYRQDPGQGLRLIYYSQIVNDFQKGDIAEGYSVSREKKESFPLTVTSAQKNPTAFYLCASSISGRGYEQYFGPGTRLTVT.

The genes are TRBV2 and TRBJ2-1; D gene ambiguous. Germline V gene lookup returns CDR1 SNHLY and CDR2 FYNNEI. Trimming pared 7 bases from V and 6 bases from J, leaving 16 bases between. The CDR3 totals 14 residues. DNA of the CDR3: TGTGCCAGCAAACGCGATCAGGCCATCAATGAGCAGTTCTTC. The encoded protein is CASKRDQAINEQFF.

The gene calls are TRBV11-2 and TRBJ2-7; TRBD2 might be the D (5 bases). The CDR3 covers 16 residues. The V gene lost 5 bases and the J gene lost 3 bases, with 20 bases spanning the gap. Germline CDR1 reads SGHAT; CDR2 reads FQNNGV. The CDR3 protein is CASSNLRSGLGYEQYF. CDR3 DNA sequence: TGTGCCAGCAGCAACCTCCGCTCGGGGTTAGGCTACGAGCAGTACTTC.

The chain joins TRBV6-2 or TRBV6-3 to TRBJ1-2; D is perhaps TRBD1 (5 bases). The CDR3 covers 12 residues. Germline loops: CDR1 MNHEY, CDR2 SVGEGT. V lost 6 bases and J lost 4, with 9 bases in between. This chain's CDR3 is CASSEQGYGYTF. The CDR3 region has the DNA TGTGCCAGCAGCGAGCAGGGCTATGGCTACACCTTC.

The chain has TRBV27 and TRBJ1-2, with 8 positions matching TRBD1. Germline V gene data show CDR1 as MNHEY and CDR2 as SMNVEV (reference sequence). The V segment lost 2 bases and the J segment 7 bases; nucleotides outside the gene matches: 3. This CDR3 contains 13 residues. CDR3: CASSLQGAVGYTF. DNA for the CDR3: TGTGCCAGCAGTTTACAGGGGGCGGTTGGCTACACCTTC.

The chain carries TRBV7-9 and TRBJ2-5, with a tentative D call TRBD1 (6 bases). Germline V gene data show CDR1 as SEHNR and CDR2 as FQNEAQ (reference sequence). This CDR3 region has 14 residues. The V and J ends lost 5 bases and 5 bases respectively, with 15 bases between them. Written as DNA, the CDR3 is TGTGCCAGCAGCGACCGTGACAGGCTCGAGACCCAGTACTTC. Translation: CASSDRDRLETQYF.

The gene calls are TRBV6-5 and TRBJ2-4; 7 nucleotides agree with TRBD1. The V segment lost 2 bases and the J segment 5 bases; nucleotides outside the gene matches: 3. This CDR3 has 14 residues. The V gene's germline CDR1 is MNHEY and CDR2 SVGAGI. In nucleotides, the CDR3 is TGTGCCAGCAGTTACGGGGACAGCCAAAACATTCAGTACTTC. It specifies CASSYGDSQNIQYF.

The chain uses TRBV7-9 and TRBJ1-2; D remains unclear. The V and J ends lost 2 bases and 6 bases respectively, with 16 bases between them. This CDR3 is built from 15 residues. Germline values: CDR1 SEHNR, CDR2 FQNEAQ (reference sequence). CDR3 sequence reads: CASSLTRLSGDGYTF. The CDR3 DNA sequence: TGTGCCAGCAGCTTAACGCGTCTCTCTGGAGATGGCTACACCTTC.

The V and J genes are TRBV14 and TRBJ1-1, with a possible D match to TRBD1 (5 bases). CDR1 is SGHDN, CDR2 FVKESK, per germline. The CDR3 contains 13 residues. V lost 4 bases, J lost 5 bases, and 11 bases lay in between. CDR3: CASSLQGFTEAFF. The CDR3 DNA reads TGTGCCAGCAGCCTGCAGGGATTTACTGAAGCTTTCTTT.

CDR3 DNA: TGTGCCAGCAGCTCGGACAGAACTAATGAAAAACTGTTTTTT. Protein: CASSSDRTNEKLFF. The rearrangement links TRBV7-9 to TRBJ1-4; tentatively, D is TRBD1 (6 bases). Deletions cut 4 bases from V and 1 base from J, with 7 bases between. The germline V gene has CDR1 SEHNR and CDR2 FQNEAQ (reference sequence). The CDR3 is 14 residues long.

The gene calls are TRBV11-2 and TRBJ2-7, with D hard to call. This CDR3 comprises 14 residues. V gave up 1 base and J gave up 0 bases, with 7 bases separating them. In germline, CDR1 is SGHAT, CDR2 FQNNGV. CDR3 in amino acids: CASSLASPSYEQYF. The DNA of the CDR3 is TGTGCCAGCAGCTTAGCGTCCCCCTCCTACGAGCAGTACTTC.

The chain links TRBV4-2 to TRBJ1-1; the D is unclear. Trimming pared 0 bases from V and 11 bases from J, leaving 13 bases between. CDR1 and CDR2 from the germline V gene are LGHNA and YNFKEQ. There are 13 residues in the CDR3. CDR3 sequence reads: CASSQDSLGEAFF. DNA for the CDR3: TGTGCCAGCAGCCAAGATAGTCTCGGGGAGGCTTTCTTT.

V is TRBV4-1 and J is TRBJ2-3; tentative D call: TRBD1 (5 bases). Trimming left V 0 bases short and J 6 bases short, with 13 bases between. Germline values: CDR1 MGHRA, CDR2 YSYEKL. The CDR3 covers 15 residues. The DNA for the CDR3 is TGCGCCAGCAGCCAAGATTTCCTAGGGGCCGATACGCAGTATTTT. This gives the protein CASSQDFLGADTQYF.

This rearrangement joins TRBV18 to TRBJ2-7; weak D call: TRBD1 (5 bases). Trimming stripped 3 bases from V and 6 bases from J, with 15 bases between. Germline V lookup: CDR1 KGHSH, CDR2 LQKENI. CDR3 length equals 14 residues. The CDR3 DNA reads TGTGCCAGCTCACCGCTAGGGGCTCCCGGCGAGCAGTACTTC. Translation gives CASSPLGAPGEQYF.

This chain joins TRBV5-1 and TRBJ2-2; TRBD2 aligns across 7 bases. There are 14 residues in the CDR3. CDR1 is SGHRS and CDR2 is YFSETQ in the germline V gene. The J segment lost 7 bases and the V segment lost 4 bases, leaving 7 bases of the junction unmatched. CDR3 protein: CASSLGTTNGELFF. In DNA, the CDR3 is TGCGCCAGCAGCCTCGGGACTACGAACGGGGAGCTGTTTTTT.

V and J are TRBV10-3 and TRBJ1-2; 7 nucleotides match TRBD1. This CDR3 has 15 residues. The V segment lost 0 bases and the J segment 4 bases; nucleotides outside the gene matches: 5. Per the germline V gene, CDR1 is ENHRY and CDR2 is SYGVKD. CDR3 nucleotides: TGTGCCATCAGTGAGTCACAGACAGGGAGCTATGGCTACACCTTC. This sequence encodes CAISESQTGSYGYTF.

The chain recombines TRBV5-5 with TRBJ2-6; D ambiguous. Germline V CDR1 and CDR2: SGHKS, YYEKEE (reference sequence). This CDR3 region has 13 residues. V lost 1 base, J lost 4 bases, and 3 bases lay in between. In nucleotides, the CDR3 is TGTGCCAGCAGCTTGTTAGGGGCCAACGTCCTGACTTTC. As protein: CASSLLGANVLTF.

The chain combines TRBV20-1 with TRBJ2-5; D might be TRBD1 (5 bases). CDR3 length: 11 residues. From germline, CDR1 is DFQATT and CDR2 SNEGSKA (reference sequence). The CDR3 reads CRVRVRETQYF. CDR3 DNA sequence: TGCAGGGTCAGGGTGAGGGAGACCCAGTACTTC.

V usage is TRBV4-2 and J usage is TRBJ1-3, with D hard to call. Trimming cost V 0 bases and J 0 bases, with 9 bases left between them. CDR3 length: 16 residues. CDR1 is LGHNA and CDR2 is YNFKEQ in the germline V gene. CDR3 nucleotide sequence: TGTGCCAGCAGCCAAGAAGAACAGTCCTCTGGAAACACCATATATTTT. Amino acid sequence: CASSQEEQSSGNTIYF.

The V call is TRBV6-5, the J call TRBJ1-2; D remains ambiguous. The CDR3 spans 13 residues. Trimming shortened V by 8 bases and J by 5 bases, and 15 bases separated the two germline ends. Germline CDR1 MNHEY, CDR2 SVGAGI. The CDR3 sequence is CASEISGVYGYTF. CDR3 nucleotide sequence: TGTGCCAGCGAGATATCCGGGGTATATGGCTACACCTTC.

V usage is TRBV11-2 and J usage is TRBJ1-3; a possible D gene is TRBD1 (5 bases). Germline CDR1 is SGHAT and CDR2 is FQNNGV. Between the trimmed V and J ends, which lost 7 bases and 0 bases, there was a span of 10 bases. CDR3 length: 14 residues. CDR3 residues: CASTRQLSGNTIYF. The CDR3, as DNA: TGTGCCAGCACCCGACAGCTCTCTGGAAACACCATATATTTT.